This record covers a single TCR beta chain. Its cognate antigen is unknown. The CDR3 is 17 amino acids. V was trimmed by 1 base and J by 0 bases, leaving 15 bases between them. Germline V gene data show CDR1 as SGHTA and CDR2 as FQGTGA. These data belong to a study of blood T cells in healthy people across ages. Looking at the study overall: Roughly one uniquely barcoded beta molecule per two T cells was captured.

It was with a sample-barcoded 5' primer and a J-beta primer mix that a second PCR of about 6 to 12 cycles was run. MiXCR, applied by TCRdb to the 5' RACE reads, yields one record per CDR3 protein. The repertoire holds 800,000 or so distinct CDR3 sequences, with about 62% as singletons. Overall study findings and caveats: TCR beta diversity per million T cells fell roughly linearly with age.

The V and J genes are TRBV7-3 and TRBJ1-1; D gene uncertain. The TCR sequence derives from a man aged 30-40 years in good health. Sequencing was performed on blood. CDR3 DNA: TGTGCCAGCAGCTTAAATTACTTCGTAATCATGAACACTGAAGCTTTCTTT. Amino acid sequence: CASSLNYFVIMNTEAFF.